This record looks at one T cell receptor beta chain sequence and its context. Other DNA sequences within the sample encode an identical CDR3. The data belong to a study of shared T cell receptors in the human thymus. Profiling relied on immunoSEQ multiplex PCR, and the TCRdb table lists in-frame clones only, not all of them. The sample records about 380,000 clones, 95% being singletons. This CDR3 spans 11 amino acids. Trimming left V 5 bases short and J 5 bases short, with 7 bases between. CDR1 and CDR2 from the germline V gene are DFQATT and SNEGSKA (reference sequence). The chain couples TRBV20-1 to TRBJ2-1; no clear D gene. The sample comprised thymocytes. The TCR was taken from a human donor. The CDR3 nucleotides are TGCAGTGCTTCGTGGGACAATGAGCAGTTCTTC. It encodes CSASWDNEQFF.